This T cell receptor (beta chain) was recorded in a study of OX40 agonist ivuxolimab in advanced cancers. Study-wide background: From about 20 to 80 years was the age range, with a mean of around 57 years, and roughly 80% were male. Findings and caveats of the study: Normalized expansion of T-cell clones was also low for some nonresponders. There were, on average, more expanded clones in CD8+ T cells than in CD4+.

On this clone itself: As yet, its antigen is unknown.

There are 14 residues in the CDR3. CDR1 is MNHEY, CDR2 SMNVEV, per germline (reference sequence). The ends were cut back, 2 bases at V and 3 bases at J, with 11 bases in the middle. Assay used: immunoSEQ multiplex PCR; TCRdb lists only in-frame clones, some missing. The table lists tens of thousands of clones, approximately 90% of them singletons, with about 1% in the top ten. The input for sequencing was CD4+ or CD8+ T cells sorted from blood, taken in a trial of the OX40 agonist ivuxolimab. The genes are TRBV27 and TRBJ2-7; D might be TRBD2 (5 bases). The receptor's source is an adult with an advanced solid tumor such as melanoma, head and neck, liver or kidney cancer. The CDR3 region has the DNA TGTGCCAGCAGTTTAGTACTAGGAAACTACGAGCAGTACTTC. The encoded protein is CASSLVLGNYEQYF.